This T cell receptor (beta chain) came from a study of CD8 T cells in ankylosing spondylitis. Turning to this clonotype: The antigen is unknown.

In germline, CDR1 is MGHRA, CDR2 YSYEKL. The CDR3 has 15 residues. Trimming removed 0 bases from V and 8 bases from J; junction bases left unmatched: 2. General observations from the study: Prior literature has documented some motif variants in synovial fluid and blood from reactive arthritis. Typical of ankylosing spondylitis blood, it appeared, was a TCR beta motif of fewer than ten highly homologous variants.

In TCRdb, the 5' RACE reads were re-called with MiXCR into one record per CDR3 protein. The data contain 270,000 or so distinct CDR3 sequences, under 20% of them singletons. The sample comprised blood, either unsorted or a sorted T cell fraction (not recorded which). This receptor was obtained from a male donor with ankylosing spondylitis or in good health (not recorded which). The chain combines TRBV4-1 with TRBJ2-1, with 12 bases fitting TRBD2. CDR3 in amino acids: CASSQETSGSDEQFF. CDR3 sequence (DNA): TGCGCCAGCAGCCAAGAGACTAGCGGGAGCGATGAGCAGTTCTTC.